These 21 T cell receptor beta chains came from one sample sequenced in a study of blood T cell repertoires in COVID-19. Some clones are missing from TCRdb's copy, which holds only in-frame ones; the method was immunoSEQ multiplex PCR. Here the sample spans about 190,000 clones, approximately 90% being singletons. What was sequenced was peripheral blood. The receptors stem from a woman younger than 45 with acute or convalescent COVID-19.

V is TRBV3-1 (or the pseudogene TRBV3-2) and J is TRBJ2-4, with D uncertain. The CDR3 spans 12 residues. V was clipped by 3 bases and J by 8 bases, with 8 bases between them. The germline CDR1 and CDR2 sequences are LGHDT and YNNKEL (reference sequence). For the CDR3, the DNA is TGTGCCAGCAGCCAGGCCTCTGACATTCAGTACTTC. It is translated as CASSQASDIQYF.

The genes are TRBV4-1 and TRBJ2-3; 7 bases match TRBD2. There are 15 residues in the CDR3. Germline CDR1 is MGHRA and CDR2 is YSYEKL. With 5 bases clipped from V and 6 bases from J, the junction kept 11 bases outside the gene matches. The chain's CDR3 is CASSVFAGVADTQYF. In DNA, the CDR3 is TGCGCCAGCAGCGTCTTTGCGGGAGTTGCGGATACGCAGTATTTT.

This chain joins TRBV4-1 and TRBJ2-2, with a possible D match to TRBD2 (5 bases). The germline CDR1 and CDR2 sequences are MGHRA and YSYEKL. CDR3 length: 15 residues. Trimming took off 4 bases at V and 8 bases at J, with 17 bases between the two ends. The CDR3 DNA reads TGCGCCAGCAGCCTCGGGATCCCATTGTTAGGGGAGCTGTTTTTT. Protein sequence: CASSLGIPLLGELFF.

This chain links TRBV29-1 with TRBJ2-7, with D perhaps matching TRBD1 (5 bases). This CDR3 is 12 amino acids long. The germline gives CDR1 SQVTM, CDR2 ANQGSEA. Trimming stripped 5 bases from V and 4 bases from J, with 12 bases between. CDR3 nucleotide sequence: TGCAGCGTTAAGGACACGAAATACGAGCAGTACTTC. This translates into CSVKDTKYEQYF.

J is TRBJ1-1 and V is TRBV27, with D perhaps matching TRBD1 (5 bases). This CDR3 is built from 13 residues. CDR1 and CDR2 from the germline V gene are MNHEY and SMNVEV (reference sequence). Trimming left V 7 bases short and J 0 bases short, with 9 bases between. The chain's CDR3 is CASKWGVNTEAFF. The CDR3 DNA reads as TGTGCCAGCAAATGGGGGGTGAACACTGAAGCTTTCTTT.

The CDR3 nucleotides read TGCGCCAGTACGACAGGTCAAGAGACCCAGTACTTC. This encodes CASTTGQETQYF. The chain uses TRBV5-1 and TRBJ2-5, with a weak D call TRBD1 (6 bases). CDR3 size: 12 residues. With 8 bases removed from V and 2 bases from J, the gap between germline ends came to 10 bases. CDR1 is SGHRS and CDR2 is YFSETQ in the germline V gene.

V and J are TRBV28 and TRBJ2-5, with TRBD2 matching 10 bases. Germline values: CDR1 MDHEN, CDR2 SYDVKM. With 5 bases clipped from V and 7 bases from J, the junction kept 13 bases outside the gene matches. The CDR3 covers 16 residues. The CDR3 loop reads CASSSRTSGAKRTQYF. For the CDR3, the DNA is TGTGCCAGCAGTAGCCGGACTAGCGGAGCTAAGAGGACCCAGTACTTC.

Only a few counts were recorded for this clone. V usage is TRBV24-1 and J usage is TRBJ2-1, with TRBD2 identical over 10 bases. The CDR3 runs 17 residues. Germline loops: CDR1 KGHDR, CDR2 SFDVKD. V gave up 1 base and J gave up 5 bases; unmatched junction bases: 7. The CDR3 DNA reads TGTGCCACCAGTGATTTACCGGGACTAGCGACCCACAATGAGCAGTTCTTC. Protein sequence: CATSDLPGLATHNEQFF.

The rearrangement links TRBV6-6 to TRBJ2-1; D remains ambiguous. The CDR3 spans 13 residues. Trimming removed 5 bases from V and 1 base from J, with 6 bases in between. Germline V CDR1 and CDR2: MNHNY, SVGAGI (reference sequence). Here the CDR3 DNA reads TGTGCCAGCAGTCCCGGGTCCTACAATGAGCAGTTCTTC. It codes for CASSPGSYNEQFF.

This chain joins TRBV2 and TRBJ1-5; D might be TRBD1 (6 bases). The CDR3 length is 13 residues. Germline loops: CDR1 SNHLY, CDR2 FYNNEI. Trimming cost V 6 bases and J 8 bases, with 14 bases left between them. The CDR3 bases are TGTGCCAGCAGAAGGACAGACCGAGAGCCCCAGCATTTT. Residues: CASRRTDREPQHF.

The J gene is TRBJ1-1, the V gene TRBV5-1, with D perhaps matching TRBD1 (6 bases). The CDR3 consists of 12 residues. V was trimmed by 3 bases and J by 8 bases, leaving 11 bases between them. Germline V gene data show CDR1 as SGHRS and CDR2 as YFSETQ. Written as DNA, the CDR3 is TGCGCCAGCAGCTACGACAGGACCGAAGCTTTCTTT. Encoded protein: CASSYDRTEAFF.

This clone was counted only a few times. The gene calls are TRBV11-2 and TRBJ2-7, with D hard to call. The CDR3 extends over 14 amino acids. CDR1 and CDR2 (germline): SGHAT, FQNNGV. V was clipped by 4 bases and J by 2 bases, with 12 bases between them. This CDR3 reads CASSSLLRTYEQYF. Written as DNA, the CDR3 is TGTGCCAGCAGCTCACTGTTAAGAACCTACGAGCAGTACTTC.

This chain joins TRBV10-1 and TRBJ2-7; 10 bases are a match to TRBD1. Per the germline V gene, CDR1 is WNHNN and CDR2 is SYGVQD (reference sequence). The CDR3 sequence is 15 residues long. The trim removed 9 bases at V and 4 bases at J, leaving 12 bases unmatched. CDR3 sequence reads: CARPPGQGPGYEQYF. The CDR3, as DNA: TGCGCCAGACCCCCGGGACAGGGGCCCGGATACGAGCAGTACTTC.

The chain links TRBV7-2 to TRBJ2-7; 10 nucleotides agree with TRBD2. V trimming: 6 bases; J trimming: 3 bases; junction bases outside the gene matches: 2. Germline-derived CDR1 and CDR2 are SGHTA and FQGNSA. This CDR3 is built from 13 residues. CDR3 bases: TGTGCCAGCAGACTAGCGGGAAGCTACGAGCAGTACTTC. Protein: CASRLAGSYEQYF.

The sample holds a few counts of this clone. The V gene is TRBV5-1, the J gene TRBJ2-1; weak D call: TRBD2 (5 bases). Germline values: CDR1 SGHRS, CDR2 YFSETQ. The CDR3 totals 16 residues. V dropped 0 bases and J dropped 7 bases, with 17 bases sitting between them. CDR3 region: CASSLEAVGGWNEQFF. The CDR3 DNA reads TGCGCCAGCAGCTTGGAGGCCGTGGGCGGGTGGAATGAGCAGTTCTTC.

The rearrangement uses TRBV6-5 and TRBJ2-1; 7 nucleotides line up with TRBD1. Germline values: CDR1 MNHEY, CDR2 SVGAGI. The junction had 7 bases not matched to a gene; V was cut back by 6 bases and J by 8 bases. The CDR3 totals 13 residues. The CDR3 nucleotides are TGTGCCAGCAGCTCCAGGACAGGATATGAGCAGTTCTTC. Translated: CASSSRTGYEQFF.

This clone showed up just a few times. The genes are TRBV6-2 or TRBV6-3 and TRBJ2-3, with 7 bases that match TRBD1. This CDR3 has 16 amino acids. Trimming removed 2 bases from V and 1 base from J; junction bases left unmatched: 6. Germline CDR1 is MNHEY and CDR2 is SVGEGT. In DNA, the CDR3 is TGTGCCAGCAGTTACCCTGACAGGGCCCGCACAGATACGCAGTATTTT. Amino acids: CASSYPDRARTDTQYF.

The V and J genes are TRBV6-5 and TRBJ1-1, with D maybe TRBD1 (5 bases). The CDR3 has 13 amino acids. The V end was cut by 6 bases, the J end by 3 bases, with 11 bases between. Germline lookup yields CDR1 MNHEY and CDR2 SVGAGI. CDR3 nucleotides: TGTGCCAGCAGGCGGGACTATTACACTGAAGCTTTCTTT. This gives the protein CASRRDYYTEAFF.

The rearrangement joins TRBV27 to TRBJ2-5, with D perhaps TRBD1 (6 bases). The V and J ends lost 3 bases and 3 bases respectively, with 14 bases between them. This CDR3 has 15 residues. The germline CDR1 and CDR2 sequences are MNHEY and SMNVEV (reference sequence). CDR3 DNA: TGTGCCAGCAGTTTCTCTTACAGGGTTGAAGAGACCCAGTACTTC. The encoded protein is CASSFSYRVEETQYF.

This clone was recorded a few times. Additional DNA sequences in this sample encode the identical CDR3. The genes are TRBV28 and TRBJ2-7; 9 nucleotides match TRBD1. Germline V CDR1 and CDR2: MDHEN, SYDVKM. CDR3 size: 12 residues. V lost 6 bases to trimming and J lost 4 bases; unmatched junction nucleotides: 1. CDR3 residues: CASRDRGYEQYF. DNA of the CDR3: TGTGCCAGCAGGGACAGGGGTTACGAGCAGTACTTC.

This chain connects TRBV5-8 to TRBJ2-3; possible D gene TRBD2, 5 bases. Germline V gene lookup returns CDR1 SGHTS and CDR2 YDEGEE. V was trimmed by 3 bases and J by 4 bases, leaving 15 bases between them. The CDR3 length is 15 residues. The CDR3 region is CASSSTGIDADTQYF. The CDR3 nucleotides are TGTGCCAGCAGCTCCACGGGAATCGACGCAGATACGCAGTATTTT. The full variable domain, with the rest looked up from reference TRBV5-8 and TRBJ2-3, is EAGVTQSPTHLIKTRGQQATLRCSPISGHTSVYWYQQALGLGLQFLLWYDEGEERNRGNFPPRFSGRQFPNYSSELNVNALELEDSALYLCASSSTGIDADTQYFGPGTRLTVL.